The rows below give T cell receptor beta chains drawn from one sample of a study of T cell responses to AZD1222 COVID-19 vaccine. The data were produced by immunoSEQ multiplex PCR, yet TCRdb's version contains in-frame clones alone and is incomplete. Seen here are some 130,000 clones, 75% to 95% observed once, and the top ten hold less than 9%. This material consisted of peripheral blood, taken on day 0 of AZD1222 vaccination. Receptor source: an adult in good health. Each CDR3 is given with its conserved first and last residue. A D gene is named only where the DNA matches it firmly. Clone size is given for some rows only: seen once, a few or many times, or a class if the clone is expanded.

TRBJ2-7 . TRBV4-3 . CASSQDTGASPYEQYF TGCGCCAGCAGCCAAGATACGGGTGCCAGCCCCTACGAGCAGTACTTC
TRBJ1-4 . TRBV10-3 . CATGREGGVVDEKLFF TGTGCCACCGGTAGGGAGGGAGGGGTCGTTGATGAAAAACTGTTTTTT
TRBJ1-2 . TRBV18 TRBD1 CASSPQGGRINYGYTF TGTGCCAGCTCACCCCAGGGGGGACGGATCAACTATGGCTACACCTTC
TRBJ2-3 . TRBV25-1 . CASGEWGSTDTQYF TGTGCCAGCGGGGAGTGGGGCAGCACAGATACGCAGTATTTT
TRBJ2-3 . TRBV9 TRBD2 CASSPGTSGGAFADTQYF TGTGCCAGCAGTCCCGGGACTAGCGGGGGGGCTTTCGCAGATACGCAGTATTTT
TRBJ2-1 once TRBV5-1 TRBD2 CASSVGTSGEQFF TGCGCCAGCAGCGTGGGGACTAGTGGTGAGCAGTTCTTC
TRBJ2-1 . TRBV9 TRBD2 CASSVGGGVNEQFF TGTGCCAGCAGCGTCGGCGGGGGGGTGAATGAGCAGTTCTTC
TRBJ1-5 once TRBV16 TRBD1 CASSQSEQGIMGNQPQHF TGTGCCAGCAGCCAATCGGAACAGGGGATCATGGGCAATCAGCCCCAGCATTTT
TRBJ1-2 . TRBV27 TRBD1 CASSPRGRAYGYTF TGTGCCAGCAGTCCAAGGGGGCGCGCCTATGGCTACACCTTC
TRBJ2-7 . TRBV18 . CASSPFGDLSYEQYF TGTGCCAGCTCGCCGTTTGGAGACCTCTCCTACGAGCAGTACTTC
TRBJ2-7 . TRBV10-1 . CASSESGILSREEQYF TGCGCCAGCAGTGAGTCTGGCATTCTATCACGGGAGGAGCAGTACTTC
TRBJ1-1 . TRBV9 . CASSVNTNTEAFF TGTGCCAGCAGCGTGAACACGAACACTGAAGCTTTCTTT
TRBJ1-2 . TRBV7-9 . CASSLGTYYGYTF TGTGCCAGCAGCTTAGGGACCTACTATGGCTACACCTTC
TRBJ2-1 few TRBV6-1 . CASSEARASSYNEQFF TGTGCCAGCAGTGAAGCGAGGGCGAGCTCCTACAATGAGCAGTTCTTC
TRBJ1-4 . TRBV24-1 . CATSPDGGKLFF TGTGCCACCAGCCCCGACGGGGGGAAACTGTTTTTT
TRBJ2-1 . TRBV5-6 . CASSSGQDEQFF TGTGCCAGCAGCTCAGGTCAAGATGAGCAGTTCTTC
TRBJ1-5 . TRBV6-5 . CASGRPNQPQHF TGTGCCAGCGGCAGGCCCAATCAGCCCCAGCATTTT
TRBJ1-5 . TRBV5-8 . CASSLQGMRNQPQHF TGTGCCAGCAGCTTGCAGGGGATGCGCAATCAGCCCCAGCATTTT
TRBJ2-3 . TRBV15 . CATRNSGGGDTQYF TGTGCCACCAGAAATTCGGGGGGCGGGGATACGCAGTATTTT
TRBJ1-6 . TRBV2 TRBD1 CARDRDGNSPLHF TGTGCCAGGGACAGGGATGGCAATTCACCCCTCCACTTT
TRBJ2-1 . TRBV11-2 . CASSLGSGHNEQFF TGTGCCAGCAGCTTGGGTTCCGGGCACAATGAGCAGTTCTTC
TRBJ2-7 . TRBV5-6 . CASSSASYEQYF TGTGCCAGCAGCTCAGCCTCCTACGAGCAGTACTTC
TRBJ1-6 . TRBV14 . CASSLQNSPLHF TGTGCCAGCAGCCTACAGAATTCACCCCTCCACTTT